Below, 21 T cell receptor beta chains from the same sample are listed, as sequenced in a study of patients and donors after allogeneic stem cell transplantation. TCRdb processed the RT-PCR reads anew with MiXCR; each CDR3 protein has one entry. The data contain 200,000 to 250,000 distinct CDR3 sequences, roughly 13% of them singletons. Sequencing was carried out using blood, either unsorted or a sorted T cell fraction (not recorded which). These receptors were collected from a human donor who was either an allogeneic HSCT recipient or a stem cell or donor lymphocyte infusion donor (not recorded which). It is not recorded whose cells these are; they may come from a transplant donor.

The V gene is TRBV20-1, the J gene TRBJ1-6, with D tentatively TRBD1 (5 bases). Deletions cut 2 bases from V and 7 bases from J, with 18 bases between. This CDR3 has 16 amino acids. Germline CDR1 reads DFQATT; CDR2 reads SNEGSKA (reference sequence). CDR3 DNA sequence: TGCAGTGCTAGATCAAACCTCGCAGGGAGGAATTCACCCCTCCACTTT. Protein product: CSARSNLAGRNSPLHF.

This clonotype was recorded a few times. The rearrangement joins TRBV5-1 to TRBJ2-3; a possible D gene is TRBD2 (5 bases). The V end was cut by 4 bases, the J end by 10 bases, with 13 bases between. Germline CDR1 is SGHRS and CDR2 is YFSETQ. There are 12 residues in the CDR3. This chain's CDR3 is CASSHDGIAQYF. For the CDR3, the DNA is TGCGCCAGCAGCCATGACGGGATAGCGCAGTATTTT.

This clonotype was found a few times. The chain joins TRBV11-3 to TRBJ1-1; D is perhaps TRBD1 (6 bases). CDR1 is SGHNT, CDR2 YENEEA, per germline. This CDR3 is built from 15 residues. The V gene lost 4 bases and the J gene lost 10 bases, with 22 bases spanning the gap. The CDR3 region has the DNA TGTGCCAGCAGCTACAAAGACAGGTACCTTATTCGAGCTTTCTTT. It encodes CASSYKDRYLIRAFF.

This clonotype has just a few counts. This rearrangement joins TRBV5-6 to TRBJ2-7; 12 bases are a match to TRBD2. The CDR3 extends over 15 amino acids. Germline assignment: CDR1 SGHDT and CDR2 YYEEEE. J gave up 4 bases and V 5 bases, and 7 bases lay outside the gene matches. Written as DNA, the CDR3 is TGTGCCAGCAGACCGACTAGCGGGAGAGCTTACGAGCAGTACTTC. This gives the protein CASRPTSGRAYEQYF.

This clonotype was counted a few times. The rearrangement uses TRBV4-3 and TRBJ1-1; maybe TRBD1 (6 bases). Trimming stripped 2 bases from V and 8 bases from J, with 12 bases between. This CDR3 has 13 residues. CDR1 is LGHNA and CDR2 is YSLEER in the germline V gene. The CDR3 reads CASSQTKTGEAFF. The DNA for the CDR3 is TGCGCCAGCAGCCAAACAAAGACAGGCGAAGCTTTCTTT.

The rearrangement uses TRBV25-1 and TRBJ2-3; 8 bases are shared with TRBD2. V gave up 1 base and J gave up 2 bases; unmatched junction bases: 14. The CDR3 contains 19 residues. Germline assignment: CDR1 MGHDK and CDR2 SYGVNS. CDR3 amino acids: CASSESGGGFGPTTDTQYF. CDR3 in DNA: TGTGCCAGCAGTGAATCCGGGGGGGGGTTCGGCCCGACCACAGATACGCAGTATTTT.

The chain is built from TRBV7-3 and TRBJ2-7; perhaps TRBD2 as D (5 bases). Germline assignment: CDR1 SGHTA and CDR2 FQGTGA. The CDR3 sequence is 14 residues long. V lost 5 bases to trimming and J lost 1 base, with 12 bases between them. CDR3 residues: CASSPGWGSYEQYF. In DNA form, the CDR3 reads TGTGCCAGCAGCCCGGGATGGGGATCCTACGAGCAGTACTTC.

The CDR3 nucleotides are TGTGCCAGCGGCGGGACAGGGCTCTATGGCTACACCTTC. Translation gives CASGGTGLYGYTF. The rearrangement links TRBV7-2 to TRBJ1-2; 9 bases agree with TRBD1. CDR1 and CDR2 from the germline V gene are SGHTA and FQGNSA. V shed 8 bases, J shed 4 bases, and the junction held 5 bases outside the gene matches. This CDR3 has 13 amino acids.

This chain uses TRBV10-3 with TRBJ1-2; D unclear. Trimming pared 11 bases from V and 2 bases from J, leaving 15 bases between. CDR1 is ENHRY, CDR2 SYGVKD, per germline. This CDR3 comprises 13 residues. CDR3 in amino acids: CASNGGANYGYTF. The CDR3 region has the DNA TGTGCCTCCAACGGCGGAGCGAACTATGGCTACACCTTC.

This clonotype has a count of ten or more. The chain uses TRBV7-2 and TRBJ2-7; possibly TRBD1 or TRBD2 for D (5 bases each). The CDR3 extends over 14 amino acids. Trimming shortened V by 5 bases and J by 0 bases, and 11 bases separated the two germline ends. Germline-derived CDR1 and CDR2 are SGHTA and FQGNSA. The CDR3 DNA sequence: TGTGCCAGCAGCCGGGACCGCCACTCCTACGAGCAGTACTTC. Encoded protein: CASSRDRHSYEQYF.

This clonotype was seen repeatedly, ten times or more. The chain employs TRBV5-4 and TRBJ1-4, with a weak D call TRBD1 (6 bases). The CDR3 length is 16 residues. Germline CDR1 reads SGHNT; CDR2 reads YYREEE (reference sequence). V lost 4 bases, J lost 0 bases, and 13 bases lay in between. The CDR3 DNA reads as TGTGCCAGCAGCCAGGACAGTTTCTCAACTAATGAAAAACTGTTTTTT. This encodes CASSQDSFSTNEKLFF.

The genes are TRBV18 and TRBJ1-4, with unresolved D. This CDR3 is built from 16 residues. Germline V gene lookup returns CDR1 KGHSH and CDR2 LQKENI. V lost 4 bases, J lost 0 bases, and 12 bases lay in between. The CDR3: CASSRDPGPTNEKLFF. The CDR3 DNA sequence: TGTGCCAGCTCACGAGACCCAGGACCAACTAATGAAAAACTGTTTTTT.

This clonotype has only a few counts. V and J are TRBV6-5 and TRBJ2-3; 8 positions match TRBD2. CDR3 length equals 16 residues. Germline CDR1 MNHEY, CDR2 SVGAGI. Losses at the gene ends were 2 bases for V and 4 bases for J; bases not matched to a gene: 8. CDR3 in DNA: TGTGCCAGCAGTTACGTTGGACGGGGGGGCCCAGATACGCAGTATTTT. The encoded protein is CASSYVGRGGPDTQYF.

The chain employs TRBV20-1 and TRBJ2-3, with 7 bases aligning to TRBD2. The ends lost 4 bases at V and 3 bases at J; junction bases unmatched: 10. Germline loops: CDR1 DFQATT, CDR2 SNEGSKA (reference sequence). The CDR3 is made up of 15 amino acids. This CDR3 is CSATDRTSSTDTQYF. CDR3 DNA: TGCAGTGCTACCGACCGGACTAGTAGTACAGATACGCAGTATTTT.

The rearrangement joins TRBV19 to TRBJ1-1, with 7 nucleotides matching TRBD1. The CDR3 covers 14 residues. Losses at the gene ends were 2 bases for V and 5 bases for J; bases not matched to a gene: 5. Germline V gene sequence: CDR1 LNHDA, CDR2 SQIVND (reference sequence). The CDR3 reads CASSIPGGRTEAFF. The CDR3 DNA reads TGTGCCAGTAGTATACCAGGGGGAAGGACTGAAGCTTTCTTT.

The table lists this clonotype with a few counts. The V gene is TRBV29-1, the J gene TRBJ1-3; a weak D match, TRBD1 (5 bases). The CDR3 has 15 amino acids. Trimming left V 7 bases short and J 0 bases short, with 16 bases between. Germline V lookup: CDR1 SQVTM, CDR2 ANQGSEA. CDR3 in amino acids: CSASLGTYSGNTIYF. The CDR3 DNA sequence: TGCAGCGCCAGCCTGGGGACTTACTCTGGAAACACCATATATTTT.

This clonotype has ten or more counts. The CDR3 DNA reads as TGTGCCAGCAGCCTACTACAGGGGCGCCTCGAGCAGTACTTC. Residues: CASSLLQGRLEQYF. The rearrangement joins TRBV5-6 to TRBJ2-7; 7 positions agree with TRBD1. In germline, CDR1 is SGHDT, CDR2 YYEEEE. The CDR3 is 14 residues long. J lost 6 bases, V lost 4 bases, and 10 bases had no gene match.

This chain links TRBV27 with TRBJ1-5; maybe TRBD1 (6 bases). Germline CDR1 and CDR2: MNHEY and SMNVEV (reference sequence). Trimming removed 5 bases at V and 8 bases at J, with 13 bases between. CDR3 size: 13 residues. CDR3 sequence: CASSPSQGEPQHF. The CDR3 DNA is TGTGCCAGCAGTCCGTCACAGGGCGAGCCCCAGCATTTT.

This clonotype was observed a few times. CDR3 coding DNA: TGTGCCAGCAGCTTAGGTACAGGACAGGGGGCTGGAGGTGAGCAGTTCTTC. Its protein product is CASSLGTGQGAGGEQFF. The gene calls are TRBV11-3 and TRBJ2-1; TRBD1 matches at 11 bases. This CDR3 contains 17 residues. V trimming: 1 base; J trimming: 9 bases; junction bases outside the gene matches: 11. CDR1 and CDR2 (germline): SGHNT, YENEEA. Supplemented by reference TRBV11-3 and TRBJ2-1, the full variable domain reads EAGVVQSPRYKIIEKKQPVAFWCNPISGHNTLYWYLQNLGQGPELLIRYENEEAVDDSQLPKDRFSAERLKGVDSTLKIQPAELGDSAVYLCASSLGTGQGAGGEQFFGPGTRLTVL.

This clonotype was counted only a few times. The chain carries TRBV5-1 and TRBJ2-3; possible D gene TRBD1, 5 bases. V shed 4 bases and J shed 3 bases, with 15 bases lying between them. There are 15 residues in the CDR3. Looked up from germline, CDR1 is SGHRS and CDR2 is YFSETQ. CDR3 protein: CASSIWGPGTDTQYF. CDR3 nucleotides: TGCGCCAGCAGCATATGGGGCCCTGGGACAGATACGCAGTATTTT.

The CDR3 sequence is CASSFETSGTDTQYF. In DNA form, the CDR3 reads TGTGCCAGCAGCTTTGAGACTAGCGGCACAGATACGCAGTATTTT. This chain connects TRBV5-6 to TRBJ2-3, with 8 bases fitting TRBD2. The germline V gene has CDR1 SGHDT and CDR2 YYEEEE. Losses at the gene ends were 2 bases for V and 1 base for J; bases not matched to a gene: 3. This CDR3 region has 15 residues.